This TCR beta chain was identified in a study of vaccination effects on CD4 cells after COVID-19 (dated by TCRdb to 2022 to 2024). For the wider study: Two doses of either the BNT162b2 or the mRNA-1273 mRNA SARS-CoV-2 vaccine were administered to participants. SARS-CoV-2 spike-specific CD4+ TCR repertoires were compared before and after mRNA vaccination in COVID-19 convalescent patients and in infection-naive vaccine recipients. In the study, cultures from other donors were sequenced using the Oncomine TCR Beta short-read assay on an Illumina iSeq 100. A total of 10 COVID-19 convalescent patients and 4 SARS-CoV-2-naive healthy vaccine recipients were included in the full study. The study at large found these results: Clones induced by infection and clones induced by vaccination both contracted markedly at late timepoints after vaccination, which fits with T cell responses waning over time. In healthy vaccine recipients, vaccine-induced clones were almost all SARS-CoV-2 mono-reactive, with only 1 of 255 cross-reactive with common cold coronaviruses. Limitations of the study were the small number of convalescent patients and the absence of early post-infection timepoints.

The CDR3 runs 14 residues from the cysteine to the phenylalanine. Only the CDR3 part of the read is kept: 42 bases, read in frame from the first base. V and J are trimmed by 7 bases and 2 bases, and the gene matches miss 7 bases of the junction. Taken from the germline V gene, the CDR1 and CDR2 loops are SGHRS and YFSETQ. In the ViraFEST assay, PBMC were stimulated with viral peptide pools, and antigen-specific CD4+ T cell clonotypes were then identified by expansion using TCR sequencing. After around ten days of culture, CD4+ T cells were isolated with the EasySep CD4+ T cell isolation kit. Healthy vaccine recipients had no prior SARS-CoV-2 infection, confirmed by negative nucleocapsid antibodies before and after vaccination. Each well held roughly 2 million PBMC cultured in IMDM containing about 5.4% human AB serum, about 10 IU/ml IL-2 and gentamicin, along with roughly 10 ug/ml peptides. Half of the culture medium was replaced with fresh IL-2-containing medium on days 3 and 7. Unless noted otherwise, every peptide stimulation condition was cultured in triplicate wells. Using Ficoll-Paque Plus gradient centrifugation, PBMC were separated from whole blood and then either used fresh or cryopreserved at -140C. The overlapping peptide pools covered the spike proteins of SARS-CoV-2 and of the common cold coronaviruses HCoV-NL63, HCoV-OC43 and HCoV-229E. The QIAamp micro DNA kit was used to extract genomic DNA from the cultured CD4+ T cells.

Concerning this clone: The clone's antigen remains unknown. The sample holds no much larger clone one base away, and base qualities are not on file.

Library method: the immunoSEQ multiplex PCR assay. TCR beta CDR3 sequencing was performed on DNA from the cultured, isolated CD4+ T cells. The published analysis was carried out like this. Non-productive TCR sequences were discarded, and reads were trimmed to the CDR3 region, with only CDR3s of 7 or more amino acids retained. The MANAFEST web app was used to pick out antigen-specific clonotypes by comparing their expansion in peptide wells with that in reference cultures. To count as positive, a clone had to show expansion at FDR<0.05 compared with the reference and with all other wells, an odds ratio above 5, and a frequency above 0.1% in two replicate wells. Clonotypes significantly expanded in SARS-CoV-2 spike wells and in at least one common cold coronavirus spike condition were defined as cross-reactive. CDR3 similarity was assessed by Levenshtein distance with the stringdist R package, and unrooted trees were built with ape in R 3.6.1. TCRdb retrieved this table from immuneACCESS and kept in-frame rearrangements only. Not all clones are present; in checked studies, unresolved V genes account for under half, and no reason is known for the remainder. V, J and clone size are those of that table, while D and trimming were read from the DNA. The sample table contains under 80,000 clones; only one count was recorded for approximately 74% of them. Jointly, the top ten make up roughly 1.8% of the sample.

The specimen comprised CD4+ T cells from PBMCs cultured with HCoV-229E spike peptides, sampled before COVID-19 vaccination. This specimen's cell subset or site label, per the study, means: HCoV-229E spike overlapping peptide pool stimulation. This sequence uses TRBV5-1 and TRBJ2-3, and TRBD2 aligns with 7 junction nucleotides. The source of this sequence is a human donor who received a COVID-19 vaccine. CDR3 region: CASGLGGPTDTQYF. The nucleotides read TGCGCCAGCGGACTAGGCGGCCCCACAGATACGCAGTATTTT.